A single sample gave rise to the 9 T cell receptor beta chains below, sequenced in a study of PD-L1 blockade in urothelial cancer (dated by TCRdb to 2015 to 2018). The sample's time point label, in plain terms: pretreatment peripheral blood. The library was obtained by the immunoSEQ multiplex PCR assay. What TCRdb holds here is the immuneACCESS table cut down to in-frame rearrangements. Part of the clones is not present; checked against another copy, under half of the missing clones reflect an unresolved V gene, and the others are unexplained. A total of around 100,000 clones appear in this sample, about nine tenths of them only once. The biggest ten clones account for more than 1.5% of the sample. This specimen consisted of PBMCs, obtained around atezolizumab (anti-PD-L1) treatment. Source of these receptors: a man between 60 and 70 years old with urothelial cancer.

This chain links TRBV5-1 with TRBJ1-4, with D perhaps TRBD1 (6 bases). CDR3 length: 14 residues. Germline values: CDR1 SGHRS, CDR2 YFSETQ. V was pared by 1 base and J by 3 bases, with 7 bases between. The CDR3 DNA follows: TGCGCCAGCAGCTTGACAGGGCCTAATGAAAAACTGTTTTTT. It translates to CASSLTGPNEKLFF.

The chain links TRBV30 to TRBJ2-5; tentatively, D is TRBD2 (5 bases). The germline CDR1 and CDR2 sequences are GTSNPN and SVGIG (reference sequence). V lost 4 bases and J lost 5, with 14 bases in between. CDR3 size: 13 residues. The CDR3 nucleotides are TGTGCCTGGAACCTCGGCGGGTGGGAGACCCAGTACTTC. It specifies CAWNLGGWETQYF.

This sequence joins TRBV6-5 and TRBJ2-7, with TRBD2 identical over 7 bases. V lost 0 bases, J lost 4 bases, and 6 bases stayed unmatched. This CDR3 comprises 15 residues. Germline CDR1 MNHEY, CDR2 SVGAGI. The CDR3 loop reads CASSYSRSSGYEQYF. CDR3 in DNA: TGTGCCAGCAGTTACTCCCGTTCTAGCGGTTACGAGCAGTACTTC.

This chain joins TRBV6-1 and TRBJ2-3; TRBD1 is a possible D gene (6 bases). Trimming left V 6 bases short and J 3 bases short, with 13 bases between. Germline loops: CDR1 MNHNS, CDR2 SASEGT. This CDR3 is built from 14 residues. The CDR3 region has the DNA TGTGCCAGCAGCTTTACAGGGCGTACAGATACGCAGTATTTT. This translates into CASSFTGRTDTQYF.

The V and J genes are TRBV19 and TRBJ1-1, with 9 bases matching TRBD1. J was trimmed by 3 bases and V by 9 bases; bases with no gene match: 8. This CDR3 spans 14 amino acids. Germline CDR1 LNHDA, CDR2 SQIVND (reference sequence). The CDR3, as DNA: TGTGCCAGCATCCGGGACAGGGTTTACACTGAAGCTTTCTTT. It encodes CASIRDRVYTEAFF. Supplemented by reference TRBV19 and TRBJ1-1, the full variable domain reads DGGITQSPKYLFRKEGQNVTLSCEQNLNHDAMYWYRQDPGQGLRLIYYSQIVNDFQKGDIAEGYSVSREKKESFPLTVTSAQKNPTAFYLCASIRDRVYTEAFFGQGTRLTVV.

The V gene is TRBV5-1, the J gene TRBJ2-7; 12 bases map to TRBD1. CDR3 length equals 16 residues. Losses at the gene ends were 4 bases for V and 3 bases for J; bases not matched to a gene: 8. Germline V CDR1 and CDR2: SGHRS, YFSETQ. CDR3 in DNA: TGCGCCAGCAGCCTGGGACAGGGGGCCGCAATCTACGAGCAGTACTTC. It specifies CASSLGQGAAIYEQYF.

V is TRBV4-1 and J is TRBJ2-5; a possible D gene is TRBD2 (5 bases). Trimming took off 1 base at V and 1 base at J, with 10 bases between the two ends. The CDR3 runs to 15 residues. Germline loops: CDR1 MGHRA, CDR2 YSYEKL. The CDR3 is CASSQVVSAQETQYF. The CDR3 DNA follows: TGCGCCAGCAGCCAAGTAGTTAGCGCCCAAGAGACCCAGTACTTC.

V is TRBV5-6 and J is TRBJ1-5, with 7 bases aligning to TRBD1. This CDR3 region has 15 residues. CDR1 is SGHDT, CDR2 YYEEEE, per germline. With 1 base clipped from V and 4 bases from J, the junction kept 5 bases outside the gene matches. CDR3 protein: CASSLKTGVNQPQHF. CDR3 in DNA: TGTGCCAGCAGCTTGAAAACAGGGGTAAATCAGCCCCAGCATTTT. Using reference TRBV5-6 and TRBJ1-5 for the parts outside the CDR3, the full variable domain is DAGVTQSPTHLIKTRGQQVTLRCSPKSGHDTVSWYQQALGQGPQFIFQYYEEEERQRGNFPDRFSGHQFPNYSSELNVNALLLGDSALYLCASSLKTGVNQPQHFGDGTRLSIL.

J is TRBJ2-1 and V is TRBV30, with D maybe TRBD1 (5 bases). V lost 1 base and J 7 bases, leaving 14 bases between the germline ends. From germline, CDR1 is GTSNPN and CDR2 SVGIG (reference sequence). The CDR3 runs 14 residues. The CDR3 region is CAWSGRVSWNEQFF. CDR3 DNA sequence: TGTGCCTGGAGTGGCAGGGTGAGTTGGAATGAGCAGTTCTTC.